This TCR beta chain stems from a study of OX40 agonist ivuxolimab in advanced cancers. Study-wide context: The costimulatory receptor OX40 (CD134) was targeted by ivuxolimab, a fully human IgG2 agonistic monoclonal antibody. Patients were allowed to have had prior anti-PD-1, anti-PD-L1 or anti-CTLA-4 therapy, and 30% to 50% of the dose-escalation patients had previously received checkpoint inhibitors. In the dose-escalation cohort, approximately 83% of patients were male, and the mean age was 60 years with a range of about 23 to 79. The point of sequencing TCRbeta in the periphery was to test whether ivuxolimab changed TCR sequence diversity and drove clonal T-cell expansion. Among the approximately 54 dose-escalation patients, around 20 had hepatocellular carcinoma, approximately 15 melanoma, 9 renal cell carcinoma and 9 head and neck cancer. Intravenous ivuxolimab was administered to patients every 2 weeks at six dose levels: 0.01, 0.1, 0.3, 1.5, 3 and 10 mg/kg. Partial responses occurred in three dose-escalation patients, of whom one had hepatocellular carcinoma and two had cutaneous melanoma. The paper reports the monotherapy dose-escalation portion (N of about 56 patients) of the phase I ivuxolimab trial. The investigation overall reported the following: Low levels of normalized T-cell clonal expansion were also seen in some patients who did not respond. The antigen specificity of the peripheral T cells that underwent clonal expansion was not determined. Partial responders in the 0.1-3.0 mg/kg groups had among the lowest normalized peripheral clonal expansion, especially among CD8+ T cells. Clonal expansion of both CD4+ and CD8+ blood T cells was observed from baseline to week 6 at doses 0.1 to 3.0 mg/kg. After ivuxolimab, CD8+ T cells had more expanded clones than CD4+ T cells on average.

The trial excluded patients who had a history of autoimmune disease or who were on systemic immunosuppression. In every dose cohort, peripheral blood was drawn for TCR sequencing at baseline, cycle 4 day 1, and cycle 7 day 1. Samples came from an open-label, multicenter, first-in-human phase I dose-escalation trial of ivuxolimab. Adults with locally advanced or metastatic melanoma, renal cell carcinoma, hepatocellular carcinoma or head and neck squamous cell carcinoma were enrolled in the trial. Before TCR sequencing, CD4+ T cells and CD8+ T cells from peripheral blood were sorted into separate populations. Comments on this clone: This receptor's antigen is unknown. No per-base quality is available; no much larger clone lies one base away.

Genomic DNA was extracted from sorted cells for sequencing of the TCRbeta CDR3 region. The immunoSEQ Assay was used to sequence the TCRbeta CDR3 regions. The table comes from immuneACCESS by way of TCRdb, which keeps in-frame sequences with V and J called. Part of the clones is missing from these tables; in studies checked, under half for an unresolved V gene and the rest for unknown reasons. This sample lists 30,000 to 40,000 clones; 65% to 85% were detected once. Together, the top ten hold about 20% of the sample. Trimming leaves V shorter by 6 bases and J shorter by 3 bases, with the junction holding 2 bases beyond the gene matches. From cysteine to phenylalanine, the CDR3 is 13 amino acids long. Only the CDR3 DNA is retained, 39 bases long and in frame from the first base. Via the germline V gene, CDR1 is MDHEN and CDR2 SYDVKM.

The clonotype originates from an adult with an advanced solid tumor such as melanoma, head and neck, liver or kidney cancer. The input for sequencing was CD4+ or CD8+ T cells sorted from blood, taken in a trial of the OX40 agonist ivuxolimab. Rearrangement joined TRBV28 to TRBJ1-5; TRBD1 matches 7 bases in the middle. The nucleotides are TGTGCCAGCAGGACAGGGTACAATCAGCCCCAGCATTTT. Its amino acids are CASRTGYNQPQHF. Supplemented by the reference TRBV28 and TRBJ1-5 proteins around the CDR3, the complete variable domain is DVKVTQSSRYLVKRTGEKVFLECVQDMDHENMFWYRQDPGLGLRLIYFSYDVKMKEKGDIPEGYSVSREKKERFSLILESASTNQTSMYLCASRTGYNQPQHFGDGTRLSIL.